A selection of T cell receptor beta chains follows, all from one sample in a study of blood T cell repertoires in COVID-19. TCRdb's copy holds only in-frame clones and misses some; the assay was immunoSEQ multiplex PCR. Of fewer than 200,000 clones in the sample, 65% to 85% were seen once. The sequencing sample was made of peripheral blood. Receptor source: a woman over 75 with active or convalescent COVID-19. Both conserved end residues are part of each CDR3. The order of the fields is clone size, V gene, CDR3 length, J gene, D gene, CDR3 DNA, CDR3 protein. D genes are given only for firm matches. Clone size is shown for a subset of rows, as once, few, many or a class of expanded clone.

abundance: many
v_gene: TRBV6-1
len: 15
j_gene: TRBJ1-2
d_gene: TRBD1
CDR3nt: TGTGCCAGCAGTGAGATCCGACAGGGCGGCTATGGCTACACCTTC
CDR3aa: CASSEIRQGGYGYTF

abundance: few
v_gene: TRBV4-1
len: 18
j_gene: TRBJ2-3
d_gene: -
CDR3nt: TGCGCCAGCAGCCAACCTCACCTCCTTCAGGGGATCACAGATACGCAGTATTTT
CDR3aa: CASSQPHLLQGITDTQYF

abundance: -
v_gene: TRBV6-5
len: 13
j_gene: TRBJ1-3
d_gene: TRBD1
CDR3nt: TGTGCCAGCAGGAGGACAGGGGAGAACACCATATATTTT
CDR3aa: CASRRTGENTIYF

abundance: -
v_gene: TRBV7-2
len: 16
j_gene: TRBJ2-1
d_gene: -
CDR3nt: TGTGCCAGCACAATACTGGCGGGGCTATCCTACAATGAGCAGTTCTTC
CDR3aa: CASTILAGLSYNEQFF

abundance: few
v_gene: TRBV5-1
len: 15
j_gene: TRBJ1-4
d_gene: -
CDR3nt: TGCGCCAGCAGCTTGGATCGGACAGACCCTGAAAAACTGTTTTTT
CDR3aa: CASSLDRTDPEKLFF

abundance: -
v_gene: TRBV20-1
len: 11
j_gene: TRBJ1-2
d_gene: -
CDR3nt: TGCAGCGGACCGGGGGACTATGGCTACACCTTC
CDR3aa: CSGPGDYGYTF

abundance: -
v_gene: TRBV6-4
len: 16
j_gene: TRBJ1-1
d_gene: TRBD1
CDR3nt: TGTGCCAGCAGCAGGGACAGTGTGGGGGGGAACACTGAAGCTTTCTTT
CDR3aa: CASSRDSVGGNTEAFF

abundance: -
v_gene: TRBV6-1
len: 13
j_gene: TRBJ1-5
d_gene: -
CDR3nt: TGTGCCAGCAGTGAAACTCTCAATCAGCCCCAGCATTTT
CDR3aa: CASSETLNQPQHF

abundance: -
v_gene: TRBV19
len: 15
j_gene: TRBJ1-2
d_gene: -
CDR3nt: TGTGCCAGTAGCCGGGGGGCGACTTTTAACTATGGCTACACCTTC
CDR3aa: CASSRGATFNYGYTF

abundance: -
v_gene: TRBV10-1
len: 16
j_gene: TRBJ2-1
d_gene: TRBD1
CDR3nt: TGCGCCAGCAGTGACCCGAGGGGACAGGGCGACAATGAGCAGTTCTTC
CDR3aa: CASSDPRGQGDNEQFF

abundance: once
v_gene: TRBV4-3
len: 16
j_gene: TRBJ2-5
d_gene: TRBD2
CDR3nt: TGCGCCAGCAGCCACGACCTCGCTAGCGGGCAAGAGACCCAGTACTTC
CDR3aa: CASSHDLASGQETQYF

abundance: -
v_gene: TRBV7-2
len: 15
j_gene: TRBJ2-2
d_gene: -
CDR3nt: TGTGCCAGCAGCTTAACGGGGTCTAACACCGGGGAGCTGTTTTTT
CDR3aa: CASSLTGSNTGELFF

abundance: -
v_gene: TRBV14
len: 15
j_gene: TRBJ1-2
d_gene: -
CDR3nt: TGTGCCAGCAGCCAGCGGGTCACGGGTATCTATGGCTACACCTTC
CDR3aa: CASSQRVTGIYGYTF

abundance: -
v_gene: TRBV9
len: 16
j_gene: TRBJ2-1
d_gene: TRBD1
CDR3nt: TGTGCCAGCAGCGTAGCCGGGACAGGGTCCGCAGGAGAGCAGTTCTTC
CDR3aa: CASSVAGTGSAGEQFF

abundance: -
v_gene: TRBV4-3
len: 16
j_gene: TRBJ1-2
d_gene: TRBD1
CDR3nt: TGCGCCAGCAGCCAAGTCTATGGACAGGACAGCTATGGCTACACCTTC
CDR3aa: CASSQVYGQDSYGYTF

abundance: -
v_gene: TRBV11-3
len: 15
j_gene: TRBJ2-1
d_gene: TRBD1
CDR3nt: TGTGCCAGCAGCTTGGGACAGGGCTCCTACAATGAGCAGTTCTTC
CDR3aa: CASSLGQGSYNEQFF

abundance: -
v_gene: TRBV10-1
len: 15
j_gene: TRBJ2-5
d_gene: TRBD1
CDR3nt: TGCGCCAGCAGCCCCGGGACAGGGGGGGGCGAGACCCAGTACTTC
CDR3aa: CASSPGTGGGETQYF

abundance: -
v_gene: TRBV9
len: 13
j_gene: TRBJ1-2
d_gene: TRBD1
CDR3nt: TGTGCCAGCAGCTCAGGGGGTTTATATGGCTACACCTTC
CDR3aa: CASSSGGLYGYTF

abundance: -
v_gene: TRBV18
len: 14
j_gene: TRBJ1-1
d_gene: -
CDR3nt: TGTGCCAGCTCACCGACGGAGGCGAACACTGAAGCTTTCTTT
CDR3aa: CASSPTEANTEAFF

abundance: -
v_gene: TRBV10-3
len: 15
j_gene: TRBJ2-3
d_gene: TRBD1
CDR3nt: TGTGCCATCAGTGAGGGGGACAGGGTGACAGATACGCAGTATTTT
CDR3aa: CAISEGDRVTDTQYF

abundance: -
v_gene: TRBV9
len: 15
j_gene: TRBJ2-1
d_gene: TRBD2
CDR3nt: TGTGCCAGCAGCGTAGCTAGCGGGGCGTACAATGAGCAGTTCTTC
CDR3aa: CASSVASGAYNEQFF

abundance: -
v_gene: TRBV11-3
len: 15
j_gene: TRBJ1-2
d_gene: TRBD1
CDR3nt: TGTGCCAGCAGCTCGCGCCGGACAGGGGACTATGGCTACACCTTC
CDR3aa: CASSSRRTGDYGYTF

abundance: -
v_gene: TRBV9
len: 15
j_gene: TRBJ1-4
d_gene: TRBD1
CDR3nt: TGTGCCAGCAGCCTCCCTACAGGGGGTGGTGAAAAACTGTTTTTT
CDR3aa: CASSLPTGGGEKLFF

abundance: -
v_gene: TRBV19
len: 14
j_gene: TRBJ1-2
d_gene: TRBD1
CDR3nt: TGTGCCAGTAGTATCGACAGGGGCAACTATGGCTACACCTTC
CDR3aa: CASSIDRGNYGYTF

abundance: -
v_gene: TRBV21-1
len: 20
j_gene: TRBJ1-1
d_gene: -
CDR3nt: TGTGCCAGCAGCCGAGGGACGGGGAGGGACGTGACGGTTTTGAACACTGAAGCTTTCTTT
CDR3aa: CASSRGTGRDVTVLNTEAFF

abundance: -
v_gene: TRBV9
len: 14
j_gene: TRBJ1-6
d_gene: TRBD1
CDR3nt: TGTGCCAGCAGCGGACAGGGGCGGGATTCACCCCTCCACTTT
CDR3aa: CASSGQGRDSPLHF

abundance: -
v_gene: TRBV12-5
len: 14
j_gene: TRBJ1-6
d_gene: -
CDR3nt: TGTGCTAGTGGTTTGCTAGCCTATAATTCACCCCTCCACTTT
CDR3aa: CASGLLAYNSPLHF

abundance: -
v_gene: TRBV6-2/TRBV6-3
len: 14
j_gene: TRBJ2-1
d_gene: -
CDR3nt: TGTGCCAGCAGTCCCGAACCGAGCTACAATGAGCAGTTCTTC
CDR3aa: CASSPEPSYNEQFF

abundance: -
v_gene: TRBV7-6
len: 15
j_gene: TRBJ1-1
d_gene: TRBD1
CDR3nt: TGTGCCAGCAGCCCCCAGGGACAGGGGCGCACTGAAGCTTTCTTT
CDR3aa: CASSPQGQGRTEAFF

abundance: -
v_gene: TRBV5-1
len: 14
j_gene: TRBJ1-3
d_gene: -
CDR3nt: TGCGCCAGCAGCGACACGTTCTCTGGAAACACCATATATTTT
CDR3aa: CASSDTFSGNTIYF

abundance: -
v_gene: TRBV20-1
len: 11
j_gene: TRBJ2-1
d_gene: -
CDR3nt: TGCAGTGCTCTATCCTACGATGAGCAGTTCTTC
CDR3aa: CSALSYDEQFF

abundance: -
v_gene: TRBV27
len: 16
j_gene: TRBJ1-6
d_gene: -
CDR3nt: TGTGCCAGCAGGGGGGCAGGTGTCTCCTATAATTCACCCCTCCACTTT
CDR3aa: CASRGAGVSYNSPLHF

abundance: -
v_gene: TRBV6-5
len: 13
j_gene: TRBJ1-3
d_gene: TRBD1
CDR3nt: TGTGCCAGCAGTCCCGACAGGGTATACACCATATATTTT
CDR3aa: CASSPDRVYTIYF

abundance: -
v_gene: TRBV27
len: 15
j_gene: TRBJ1-6
d_gene: TRBD1
CDR3nt: TGTGCCAGCAGTTTAGCCGGGACAGGAGCCTCACCCCTCCACTTT
CDR3aa: CASSLAGTGASPLHF

abundance: -
v_gene: TRBV6-2/TRBV6-3
len: 17
j_gene: TRBJ1-1
d_gene: TRBD1
CDR3nt: TGTGCCAGCAGTTCGGCAAGGGACAGGGGACCGAACACTGAAGCTTTCTTT
CDR3aa: CASSSARDRGPNTEAFF

abundance: many
v_gene: TRBV6-6
len: 15
j_gene: TRBJ1-5
d_gene: -
CDR3nt: TGTGCCAGCTCCACCGGAGTGGTGAACAATCAGCCCCAGCATTTT
CDR3aa: CASSTGVVNNQPQHF

abundance: -
v_gene: TRBV27
len: 14
j_gene: TRBJ1-2
d_gene: TRBD1
CDR3nt: TGTGCCAGCGCGGACAGGGGAGGATGGAATGGCTACACCTTC
CDR3aa: CASADRGGWNGYTF

abundance: -
v_gene: TRBV5-1
len: 14
j_gene: TRBJ1-6
d_gene: TRBD1
CDR3nt: TGCGCCAGCAGCCCCGGGACAGGGGATTCACCCCTCCACTTT
CDR3aa: CASSPGTGDSPLHF

abundance: -
v_gene: TRBV7-9
len: 14
j_gene: TRBJ1-2
d_gene: -
CDR3nt: TGTGCCAGCAGCGAGGACGGGGTGGACTATGGCTACACCTTC
CDR3aa: CASSEDGVDYGYTF

abundance: -
v_gene: TRBV4-1
len: 18
j_gene: TRBJ1-1
d_gene: -
CDR3nt: TGCGCCAGCAGCCAAGTCGGACGGGCAGGGGCCATGAACACTGAAGCTTTCTTT
CDR3aa: CASSQVGRAGAMNTEAFF

abundance: -
v_gene: TRBV11-3
len: 18
j_gene: TRBJ1-1
d_gene: -
CDR3nt: TGTGCCAGCAACTCGGACTCAGGCTACAGAGCCTTGAACACTGAAGCTTTCTTT
CDR3aa: CASNSDSGYRALNTEAFF

abundance: -
v_gene: TRBV5-1
len: 15
j_gene: TRBJ2-7
d_gene: TRBD1
CDR3nt: TGCGCCAGCAGCCGACCGGCGACAGGGATAGACGAGCAGTACTTC
CDR3aa: CASSRPATGIDEQYF

abundance: -
v_gene: TRBV5-4
len: 15
j_gene: TRBJ1-2
d_gene: TRBD1
CDR3nt: TGTGCCAGCAGCTTCGGGACAGACACCAATTATGGCTACACCTTC
CDR3aa: CASSFGTDTNYGYTF

abundance: once
v_gene: TRBV3-1/TRBV3-2
len: 16
j_gene: TRBJ1-2
d_gene: TRBD1
CDR3nt: TGTGCCAGCAGCCCGGGGGGGACAGGGTCCTTCTATGGCTACACCTTC
CDR3aa: CASSPGGTGSFYGYTF

abundance: -
v_gene: TRBV2
len: 13
j_gene: TRBJ2-2
d_gene: -
CDR3nt: TGTGCCAGCGAGGGACAGAACACCGGGGAGCTGTTTTTT
CDR3aa: CASEGQNTGELFF

abundance: once
v_gene: TRBV18
len: 14
j_gene: TRBJ2-1
d_gene: TRBD1
CDR3nt: TGTGCCAGCTCACCGGGACAGGTGTACAATGAGCAGTTCTTC
CDR3aa: CASSPGQVYNEQFF

abundance: few
v_gene: TRBV6-2/TRBV6-3
len: 16
j_gene: TRBJ1-1
d_gene: TRBD1
CDR3nt: TGTGCCAGCAGTTATAACCAGGGGGCGGCGGGCACTGAAGCTTTCTTT
CDR3aa: CASSYNQGAAGTEAFF

abundance: -
v_gene: TRBV6-5
len: 15
j_gene: TRBJ2-7
d_gene: TRBD2
CDR3nt: TGTGCCAGCAGGAGGGGCGGGGGGACCGCCTACGAGCAGTACTTC
CDR3aa: CASRRGGGTAYEQYF

abundance: -
v_gene: TRBV18
len: 16
j_gene: TRBJ1-2
d_gene: TRBD1
CDR3nt: TGTGCCAGCTCACTTGCGACAGGGGGGAATGCCTATGGCTACACCTTC
CDR3aa: CASSLATGGNAYGYTF